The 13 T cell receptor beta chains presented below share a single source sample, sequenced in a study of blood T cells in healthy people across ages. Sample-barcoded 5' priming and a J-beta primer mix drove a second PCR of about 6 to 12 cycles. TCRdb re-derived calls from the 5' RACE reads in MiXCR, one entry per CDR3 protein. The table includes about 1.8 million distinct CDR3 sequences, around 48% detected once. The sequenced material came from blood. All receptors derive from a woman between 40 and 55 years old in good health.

CDR3 amino acids: CVHHGTANTEAFF. For the CDR3, the DNA is TGTGTCCACCATGGGACAGCGAACACTGAAGCTTTCTTT. V and J are TRBV28 and TRBJ1-1; 7 nucleotides match TRBD1. The V gene's germline CDR1 is MDHEN and CDR2 SYDVKM. This CDR3 spans 13 amino acids.

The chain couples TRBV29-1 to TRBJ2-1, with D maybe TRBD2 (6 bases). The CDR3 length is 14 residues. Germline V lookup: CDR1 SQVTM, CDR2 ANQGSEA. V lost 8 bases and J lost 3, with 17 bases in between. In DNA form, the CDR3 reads TGCAGCTGGGGCGGGGCGATGTTCTACAATGAGCAGTTCTTC. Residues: CSWGGAMFYNEQFF.

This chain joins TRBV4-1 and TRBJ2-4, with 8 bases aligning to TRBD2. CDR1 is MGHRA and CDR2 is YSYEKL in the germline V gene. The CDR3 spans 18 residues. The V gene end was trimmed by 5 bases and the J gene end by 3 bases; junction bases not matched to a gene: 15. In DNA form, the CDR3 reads TGCGCCAGCAGCTCGCCCCCGGGGGGGCGGGGGGACAAAAACATTCAGTACTTC. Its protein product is CASSSPPGGRGDKNIQYF.

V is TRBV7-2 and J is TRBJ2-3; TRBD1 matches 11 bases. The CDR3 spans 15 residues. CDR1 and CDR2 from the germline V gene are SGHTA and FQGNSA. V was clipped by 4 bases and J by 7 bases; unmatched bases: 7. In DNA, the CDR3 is TGTGCCAGCAGCTACCTGGACAGGGGGCGCCATACGCAGTATTTT. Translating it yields CASSYLDRGRHTQYF.

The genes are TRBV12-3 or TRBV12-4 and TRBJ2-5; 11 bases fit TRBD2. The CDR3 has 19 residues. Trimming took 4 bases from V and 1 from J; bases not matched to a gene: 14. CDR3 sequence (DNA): TGTGCCAGCAGTTCGACCGGGACTAGCGGAGGTACCGCCCAAGAGACCCAGTACTTC. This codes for CASSSTGTSGGTAQETQYF.

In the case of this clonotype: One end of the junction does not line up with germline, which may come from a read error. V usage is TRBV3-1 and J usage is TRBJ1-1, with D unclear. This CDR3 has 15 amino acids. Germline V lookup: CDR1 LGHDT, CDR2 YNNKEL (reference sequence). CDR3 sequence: CASSQDWAGNSEAFF. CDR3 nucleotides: TGTGCCAGCAGCCAAGATTGGGCGGGGAACAGTGAAGCTTTCTTT. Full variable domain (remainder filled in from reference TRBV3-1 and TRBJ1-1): DTAVSQTPKYLVTQMGNDKSIKCEQNLGHDTMYWYKQDSKKFLKIMFSYNNKELIINETVPNRFSPKSPDKAHLNLHINSLELGDSAVYFCASSQDWAGNSEAFFGQGTRLTVV.

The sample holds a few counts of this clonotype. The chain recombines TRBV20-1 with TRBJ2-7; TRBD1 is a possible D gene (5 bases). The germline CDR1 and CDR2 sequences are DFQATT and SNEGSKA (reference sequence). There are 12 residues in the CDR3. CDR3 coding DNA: TGCAGCTCCCGTCCGGACATCTACGAGCAGTACTTC. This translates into CSSRPDIYEQYF.

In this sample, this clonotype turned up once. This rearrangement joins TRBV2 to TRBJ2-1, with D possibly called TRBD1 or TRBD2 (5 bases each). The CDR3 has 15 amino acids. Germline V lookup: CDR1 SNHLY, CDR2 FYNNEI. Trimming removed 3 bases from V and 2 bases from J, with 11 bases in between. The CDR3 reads CASSDGGSPYNEQFF. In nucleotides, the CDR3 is TGTGCCAGCAGTGATGGGGGTTCCCCCTACAATGAGCAGTTCTTC.

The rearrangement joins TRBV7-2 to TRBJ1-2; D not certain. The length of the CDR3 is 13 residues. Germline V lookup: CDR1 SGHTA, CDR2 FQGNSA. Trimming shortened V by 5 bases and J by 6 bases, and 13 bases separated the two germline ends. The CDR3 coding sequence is TGTGCCAGCAGCCCAAAAGGTGGCGATGGCTACACCTTC. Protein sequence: CASSPKGGDGYTF.

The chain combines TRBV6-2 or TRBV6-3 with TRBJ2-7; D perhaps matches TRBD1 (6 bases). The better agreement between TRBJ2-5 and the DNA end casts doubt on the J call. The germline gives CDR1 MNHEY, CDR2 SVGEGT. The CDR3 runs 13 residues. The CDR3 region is CASSYVGAGTQYF. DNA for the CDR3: TGTGCCAGCAGTTACGTGGGGGCGGGGACCCAGTACTTC.

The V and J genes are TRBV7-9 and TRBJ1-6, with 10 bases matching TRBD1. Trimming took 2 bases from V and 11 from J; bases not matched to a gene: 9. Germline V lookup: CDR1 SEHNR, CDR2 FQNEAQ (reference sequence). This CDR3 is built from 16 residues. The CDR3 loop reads CASSLLLGQGSTPLHF. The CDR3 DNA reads TGTGCCAGCAGCTTATTACTGGGACAGGGGTCGACACCCCTCCACTTT. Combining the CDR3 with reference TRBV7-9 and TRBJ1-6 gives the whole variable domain DTGVSQNPRHKITKRGQNVTFRCDPISEHNRLYWYRQTLGQGPEFLTYFQNEAQLEKSRLLSDRFSAERPKGSFSTLEIQRTEQGDSAMYLCASSLLLGQGSTPLHFGNGTRLTVT.

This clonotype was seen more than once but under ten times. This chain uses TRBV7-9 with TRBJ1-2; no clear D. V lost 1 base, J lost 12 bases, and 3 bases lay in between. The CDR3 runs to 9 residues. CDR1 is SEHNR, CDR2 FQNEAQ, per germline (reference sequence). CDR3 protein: CASSLDDTF. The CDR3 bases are TGTGCCAGCAGCTTAGACGACACCTTC. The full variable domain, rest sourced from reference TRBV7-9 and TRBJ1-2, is DTGVSQNPRHKITKRGQNVTFRCDPISEHNRLYWYRQTLGQGPEFLTYFQNEAQLEKSRLLSDRFSAERPKGSFSTLEIQRTEQGDSAMYLCASSLDDTFGSGTRLTVV.

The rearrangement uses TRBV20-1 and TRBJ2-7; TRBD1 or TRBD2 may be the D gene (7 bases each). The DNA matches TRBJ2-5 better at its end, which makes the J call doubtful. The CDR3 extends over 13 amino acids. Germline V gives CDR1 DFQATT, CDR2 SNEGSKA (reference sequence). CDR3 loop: CSARTGTIKTQYF. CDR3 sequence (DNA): TGCAGTGCTAGGACAGGGACTATAAAGACCCAGTACTTC.